The 9 T cell receptor beta chains below were found in one sample sequenced in a study of T-cell reconstitution after alpha-beta-depleted transplantation in children. Researchers prepared the TCRbeta library using unique molecular identifiers, the study reports. TCRdb called the PCR reads again in MiXCR, with one record for every CDR3 protein. The sample lists 490,000 or so distinct CDR3 sequences; about 10% were seen once. The sequenced sample was PBMCs, obtained before TCRalphabeta/CD19-depleted stem cell transplant. These receptors were collected from a child aged 2-15 years with inherited bone marrow failure, due to receive a stem cell transplant.

This clonotype was counted at least ten times. The chain links TRBV4-3 to TRBJ2-1; tentatively, D is TRBD1 (6 bases). Germline-derived CDR1 and CDR2 are LGHNA and YSLEER. V shed 4 bases and J shed 2 bases, with 18 bases lying between them. The CDR3 runs 17 residues. Here the CDR3 DNA reads TGCGCCAGCAGCCTCTTTGGGTGGGGGCCGACCTACAATGAGCAGTTCTTC. Protein: CASSLFGWGPTYNEQFF.

This clonotype was counted ten times or more. The chain couples TRBV4-2 to TRBJ2-1; the D is unclear. CDR3 size: 11 residues. Germline V lookup: CDR1 LGHNA, CDR2 YNFKEQ. The ends were cut back, 1 base at V and 11 bases at J, with 6 bases in the middle. The CDR3 loop is CASSQGHQQFF. CDR3 bases: TGTGCCAGCAGCCAAGGACACCAGCAGTTCTTC.

This clonotype was observed many times. The CDR3 here is CATSRDLRSEQFF. As DNA, the CDR3 is TGTGCCACCAGCAGAGATTTGAGAAGTGAGCAGTTCTTC. The V and J genes are TRBV15 and TRBJ2-1; D gene unclear. This CDR3 has 13 residues. Trimming pared 0 bases from V and 9 bases from J, leaving 9 bases between. CDR1 is LNHNV, CDR2 YYDKDF, per germline (reference sequence).

There are many counts of this clonotype. The chain has TRBV6-1 and TRBJ1-5; 7 nucleotides line up with TRBD1. Trimming cost V 8 bases and J 7 bases; bases outside gene matches: 8. Germline CDR1 MNHNS, CDR2 SASEGT. This CDR3 region has 13 residues. The CDR3 loop reads CASGRQGNQPQHF. In nucleotides, the CDR3 is TGTGCCAGCGGAAGACAGGGAAACCAGCCCCAGCATTTT.

Many counts were recorded for this clonotype. This chain links TRBV29-1 with TRBJ2-7; D is possibly TRBD1 or TRBD2 (5 bases each). CDR3 length equals 13 residues. Germline values: CDR1 SQVTM, CDR2 ANQGSEA. V lost 4 bases to trimming and J lost 1 base, with 11 bases between them. The CDR3 protein is CSVVSGTSYEQYF. CDR3 bases: TGCAGCGTTGTATCAGGGACGTCCTACGAGCAGTACTTC.

This clonotype was found many times. The V call is TRBV6-1, the J call TRBJ2-7, with TRBD1 matching 7 bases. The CDR3 length is 14 residues. Germline V gene sequence: CDR1 MNHNS, CDR2 SASEGT. V lost 7 bases and J lost 0; bases outside the gene matches: 6. The CDR3 loop is CASTPTGSSYEQYF. CDR3 in DNA: TGTGCCAGCACTCCGACAGGGTCCTCCTACGAGCAGTACTTC.

As regards this clonotype: A much larger clonotype is one base distant, so this may be a read error. The chain recombines TRBV12-3 or TRBV12-4 with TRBJ2-7; possibly TRBD2 for D (6 bases). The CDR3 has 15 residues. Here the CDR3 reads CASSRSGSSSYGQYF. The CDR3 coding sequence is TGTGCCAGCAGTCGCAGCGGGTCTAGCTCCTACGGGCAGTACTTC.

This clonotype appeared many times. The chain joins TRBV29-1 to TRBJ2-7; D gene uncertain. V shed 0 bases and J shed 2 bases, with 5 bases lying between them. The CDR3 totals 12 residues. CDR1 is SQVTM and CDR2 is ANQGSEA in the germline V gene. CDR3 nucleotide sequence: TGCAGCGTTGAAGAAAACGCCTACGAGCAGTACTTC. It is translated as CSVEENAYEQYF.

This clonotype turned up a few times. V is TRBV6-5 and J is TRBJ2-7; weak D call: TRBD2 (5 bases). Germline CDR1 reads MNHEY; CDR2 reads SVGAGI. Trimming took 8 bases from V and 2 from J, leaving 16 bases between them. The CDR3 is made up of 14 amino acids. The CDR3 DNA follows: TGTGCCAGCCCCGGACTCCCCGGAACCTACGAGCAGTACTTC. As protein: CASPGLPGTYEQYF.